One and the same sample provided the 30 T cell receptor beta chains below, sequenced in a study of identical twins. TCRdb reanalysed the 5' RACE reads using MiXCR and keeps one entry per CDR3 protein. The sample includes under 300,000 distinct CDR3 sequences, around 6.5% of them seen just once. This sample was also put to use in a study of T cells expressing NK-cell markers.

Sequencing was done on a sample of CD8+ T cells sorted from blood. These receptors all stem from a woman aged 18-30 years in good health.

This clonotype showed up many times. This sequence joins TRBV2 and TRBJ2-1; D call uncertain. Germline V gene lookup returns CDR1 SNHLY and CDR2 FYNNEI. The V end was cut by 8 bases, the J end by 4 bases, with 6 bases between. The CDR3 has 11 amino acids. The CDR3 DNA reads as TGTGCCAGCCTCCTTTACAATGAGCAGTTCTTC. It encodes CASLLYNEQFF.

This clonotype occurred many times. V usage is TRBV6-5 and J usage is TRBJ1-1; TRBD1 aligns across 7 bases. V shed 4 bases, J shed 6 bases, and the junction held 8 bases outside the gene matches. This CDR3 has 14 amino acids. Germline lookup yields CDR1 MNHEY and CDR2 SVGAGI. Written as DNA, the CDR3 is TGTGCCAGCAGTTTTTATTTAACAGGGGCTGAAGCTTTCTTT. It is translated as CASSFYLTGAEAFF.

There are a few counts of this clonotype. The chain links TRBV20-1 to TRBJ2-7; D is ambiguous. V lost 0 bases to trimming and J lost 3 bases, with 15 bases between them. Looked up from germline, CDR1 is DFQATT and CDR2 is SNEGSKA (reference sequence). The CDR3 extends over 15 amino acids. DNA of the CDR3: TGCAGTGCTAGAGAAAGGGCCCCCGGAATCTACGAGCAGTACTTC. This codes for CSARERAPGIYEQYF.

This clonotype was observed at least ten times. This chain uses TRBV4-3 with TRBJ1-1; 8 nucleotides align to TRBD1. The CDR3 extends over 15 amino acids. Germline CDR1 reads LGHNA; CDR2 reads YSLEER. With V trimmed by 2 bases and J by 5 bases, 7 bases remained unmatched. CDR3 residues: CASSQMTGVKTEAFF. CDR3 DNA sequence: TGCGCCAGCAGCCAAATGACAGGGGTAAAGACTGAAGCTTTCTTT.

The CDR3 DNA reads TGTGCCAGCAGCTTAACCGGGACGCTTTACAATGAGCAGTTCTTC. This translates into CASSLTGTLYNEQFF. The V gene is TRBV13, the J gene TRBJ2-1; either TRBD1 or TRBD2 may supply D (5 bases each). The CDR3 length is 15 residues. Germline V gene lookup returns CDR1 PRHDT and CDR2 FYEKMQ (reference sequence). Trimming took off 2 bases at V and 4 bases at J, with 12 bases between the two ends.

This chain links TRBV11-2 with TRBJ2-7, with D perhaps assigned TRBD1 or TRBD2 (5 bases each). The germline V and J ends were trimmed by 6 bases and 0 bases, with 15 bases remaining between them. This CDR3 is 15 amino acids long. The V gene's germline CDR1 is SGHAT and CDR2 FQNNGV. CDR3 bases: TGTGCCAGCAGTGCTGCCGGGACGGTCTCCTACGAGCAGTACTTC. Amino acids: CASSAAGTVSYEQYF.

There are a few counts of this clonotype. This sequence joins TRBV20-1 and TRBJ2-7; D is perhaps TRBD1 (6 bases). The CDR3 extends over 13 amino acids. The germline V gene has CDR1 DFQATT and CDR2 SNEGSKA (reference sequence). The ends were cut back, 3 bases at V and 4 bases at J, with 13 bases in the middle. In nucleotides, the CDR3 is TGCAGTGCTAGGGGGCGGACAGCATACGAGCAGTACTTC. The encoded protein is CSARGRTAYEQYF.

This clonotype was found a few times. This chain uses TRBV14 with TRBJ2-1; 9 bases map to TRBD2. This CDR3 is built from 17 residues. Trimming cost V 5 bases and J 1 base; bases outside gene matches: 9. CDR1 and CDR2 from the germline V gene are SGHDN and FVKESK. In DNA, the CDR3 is TGTGCCAGCAGCTTTTCGGCGGGAGGGGTGTCCTACAATGAGCAGTTCTTC. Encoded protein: CASSFSAGGVSYNEQFF.

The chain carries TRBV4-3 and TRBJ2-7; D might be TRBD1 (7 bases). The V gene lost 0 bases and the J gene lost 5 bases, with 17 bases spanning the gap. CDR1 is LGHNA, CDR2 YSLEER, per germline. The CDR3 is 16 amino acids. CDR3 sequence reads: CASSQDRRGQSNEQYF. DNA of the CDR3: TGCGCCAGCAGCCAAGACCGGCGGGGACAGTCTAACGAGCAGTACTTC.

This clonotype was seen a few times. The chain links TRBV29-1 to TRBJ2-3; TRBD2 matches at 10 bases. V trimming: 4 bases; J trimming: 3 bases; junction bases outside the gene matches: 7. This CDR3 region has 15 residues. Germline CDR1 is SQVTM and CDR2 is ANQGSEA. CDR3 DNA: TGCAGCGTTGTAATGGGACTAGCGTGGACAGATACGCAGTATTTT. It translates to CSVVMGLAWTDTQYF.

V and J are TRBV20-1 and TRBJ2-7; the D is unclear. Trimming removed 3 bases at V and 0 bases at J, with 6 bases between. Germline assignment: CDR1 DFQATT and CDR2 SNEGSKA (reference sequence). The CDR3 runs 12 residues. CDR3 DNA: TGCAGTGCTAGCCAGACCTCCTACGAGCAGTACTTC. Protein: CSASQTSYEQYF.

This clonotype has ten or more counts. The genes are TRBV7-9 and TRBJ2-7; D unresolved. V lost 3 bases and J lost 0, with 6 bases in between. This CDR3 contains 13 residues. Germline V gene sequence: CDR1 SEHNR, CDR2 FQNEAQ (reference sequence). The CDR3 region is CASSFDSSYEQYF. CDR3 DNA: TGTGCCAGCAGCTTCGACTCCTCCTACGAGCAGTACTTC.

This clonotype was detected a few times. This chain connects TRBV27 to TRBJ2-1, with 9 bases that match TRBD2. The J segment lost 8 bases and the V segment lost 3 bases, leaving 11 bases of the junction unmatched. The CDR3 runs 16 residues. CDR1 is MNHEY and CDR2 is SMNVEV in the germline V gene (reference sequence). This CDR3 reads CASSFTPGLASHEQFF. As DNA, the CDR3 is TGTGCCAGCAGTTTCACTCCGGGACTAGCATCCCATGAGCAGTTCTTC.

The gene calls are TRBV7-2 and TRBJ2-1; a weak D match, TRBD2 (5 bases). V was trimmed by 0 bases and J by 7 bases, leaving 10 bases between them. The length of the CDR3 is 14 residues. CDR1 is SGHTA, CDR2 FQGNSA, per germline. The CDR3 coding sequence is TGTGCCAGCAGCTTAGCGGGAGTGGTAAATGAGCAGTTCTTC. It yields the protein CASSLAGVVNEQFF.

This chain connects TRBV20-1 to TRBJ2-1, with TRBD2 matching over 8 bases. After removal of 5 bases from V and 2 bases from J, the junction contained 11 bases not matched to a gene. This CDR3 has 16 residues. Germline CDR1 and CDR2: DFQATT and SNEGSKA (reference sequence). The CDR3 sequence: CSAGEAGAAAYNEQFF. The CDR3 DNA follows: TGCAGTGCTGGTGAAGCGGGAGCTGCGGCCTACAATGAGCAGTTCTTC.

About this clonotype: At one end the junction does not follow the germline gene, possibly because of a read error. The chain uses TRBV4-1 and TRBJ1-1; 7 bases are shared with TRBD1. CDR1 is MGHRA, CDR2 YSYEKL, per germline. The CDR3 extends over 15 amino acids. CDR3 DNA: TGCGCCAGCAGACAAGTCACAGGGGAGATGACTGAAGCTTTCTTT. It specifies CASRQVTGEMTEAFF.

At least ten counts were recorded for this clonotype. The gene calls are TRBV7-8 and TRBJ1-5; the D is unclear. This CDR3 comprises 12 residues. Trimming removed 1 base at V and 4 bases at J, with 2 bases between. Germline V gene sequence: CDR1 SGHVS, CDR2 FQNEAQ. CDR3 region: CASSLENQPQHF. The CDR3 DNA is TGTGCCAGCAGCTTAGAAAATCAGCCCCAGCATTTT.

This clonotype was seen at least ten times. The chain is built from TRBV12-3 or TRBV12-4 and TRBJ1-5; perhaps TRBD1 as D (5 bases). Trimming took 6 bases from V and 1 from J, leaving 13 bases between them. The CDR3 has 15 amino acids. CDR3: CASSSGTTSNQPQHF. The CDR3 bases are TGTGCCAGCAGCAGCGGGACGACCAGCAATCAGCCCCAGCATTTT.

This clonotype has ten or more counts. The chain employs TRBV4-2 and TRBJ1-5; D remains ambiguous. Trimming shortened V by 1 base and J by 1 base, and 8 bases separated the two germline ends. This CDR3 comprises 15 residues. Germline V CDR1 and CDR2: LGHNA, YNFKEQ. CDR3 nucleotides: TGTGCCAGCAGCCAAGGCGTGGGGAGCAATCAGCCCCAGCATTTT. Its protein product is CASSQGVGSNQPQHF.

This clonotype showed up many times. CDR3 sequence: CASSSINGNTQYF. For the CDR3, the DNA is TGTGCCAGCAGTTCGATAAATGGAAATACGCAGTATTTT. The genes are TRBV12-3 or TRBV12-4 and TRBJ2-3; no definite D call. The V gene lost 4 bases and the J gene lost 7 bases, with 12 bases spanning the gap. The CDR3 runs to 13 residues.

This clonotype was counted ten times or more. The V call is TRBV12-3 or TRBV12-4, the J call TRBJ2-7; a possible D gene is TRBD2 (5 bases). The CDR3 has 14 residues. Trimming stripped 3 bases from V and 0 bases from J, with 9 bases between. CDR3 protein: CASSFTGSSYEQYF. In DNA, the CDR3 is TGTGCCAGCAGTTTCACGGGGAGCTCCTACGAGCAGTACTTC.

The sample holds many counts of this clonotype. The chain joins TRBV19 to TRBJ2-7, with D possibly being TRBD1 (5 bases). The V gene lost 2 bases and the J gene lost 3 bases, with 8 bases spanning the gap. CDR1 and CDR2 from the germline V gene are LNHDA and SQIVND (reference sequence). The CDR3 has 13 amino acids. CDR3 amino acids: CASSIRGNYEQYF. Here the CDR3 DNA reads TGTGCCAGTAGTATAAGGGGAAACTACGAGCAGTACTTC.

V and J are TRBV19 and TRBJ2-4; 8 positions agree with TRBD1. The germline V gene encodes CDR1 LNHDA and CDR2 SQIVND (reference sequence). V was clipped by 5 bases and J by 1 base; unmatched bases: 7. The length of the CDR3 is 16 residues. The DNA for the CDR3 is TGTGCCAGTAGTCCCAGACAGGGGATTGCCAAAAACATTCAGTACTTC. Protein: CASSPRQGIAKNIQYF.

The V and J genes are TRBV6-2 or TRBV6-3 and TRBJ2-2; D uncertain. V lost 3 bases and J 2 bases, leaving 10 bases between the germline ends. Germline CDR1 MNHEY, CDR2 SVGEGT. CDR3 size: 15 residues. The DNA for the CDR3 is TGTGCCAGCAGTTATACCAGCTTAAACACCGGGGAGCTGTTTTTT. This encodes CASSYTSLNTGELFF.

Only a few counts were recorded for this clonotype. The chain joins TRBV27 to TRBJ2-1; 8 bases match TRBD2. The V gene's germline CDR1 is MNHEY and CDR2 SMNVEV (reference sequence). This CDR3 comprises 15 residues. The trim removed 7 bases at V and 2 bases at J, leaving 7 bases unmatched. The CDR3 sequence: CASTSIAGPYNEQFF. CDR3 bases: TGTGCCAGCACCTCAATAGCGGGGCCCTACAATGAGCAGTTCTTC.

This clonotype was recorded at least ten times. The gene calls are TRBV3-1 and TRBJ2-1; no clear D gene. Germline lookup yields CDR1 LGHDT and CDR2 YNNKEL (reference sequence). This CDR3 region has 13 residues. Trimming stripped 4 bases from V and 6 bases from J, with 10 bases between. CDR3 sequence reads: CASSLVFSNEQFF. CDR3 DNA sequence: TGTGCCAGCAGCCTAGTTTTCTCCAATGAGCAGTTCTTC.

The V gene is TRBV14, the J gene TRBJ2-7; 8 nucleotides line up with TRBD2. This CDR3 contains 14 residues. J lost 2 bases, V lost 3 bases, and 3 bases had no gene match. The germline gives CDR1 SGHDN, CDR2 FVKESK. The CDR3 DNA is TGTGCCAGCAGCCAGCGGGAGGACCCCTACGAGCAGTACTTC. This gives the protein CASSQREDPYEQYF.

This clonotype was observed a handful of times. CDR3 sequence reads: CARRDRTYNEQFF. Here the CDR3 DNA reads TGTGCCAGGCGAGACAGGACATACAATGAGCAGTTCTTC. The J gene is TRBJ2-1, the V gene TRBV21-1; TRBD1 reflects the table's D call only, with no check against the DNA. TRBV21-1 is an annotated pseudogene. There are 13 residues in the CDR3.

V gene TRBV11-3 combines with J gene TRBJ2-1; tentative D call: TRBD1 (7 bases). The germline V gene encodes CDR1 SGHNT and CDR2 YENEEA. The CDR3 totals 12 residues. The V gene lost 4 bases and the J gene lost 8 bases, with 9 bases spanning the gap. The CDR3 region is CASSSRGDEQFF. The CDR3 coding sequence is TGTGCCAGCAGCTCCAGGGGGGATGAGCAGTTCTTC.

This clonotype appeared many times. CDR3 coding DNA: TGTGCCAGTAAAACAGGGCTCGAAAAACTGTTTTTT. Protein: CASKTGLEKLFF. The genes are TRBV12-3 or TRBV12-4 and TRBJ1-4, with TRBD1 as a possible D gene (6 bases). Trimming stripped 9 bases from V and 8 bases from J, with 13 bases between. The CDR3 runs to 12 residues.